This T cell receptor beta chain is from a study of blood T cells in healthy people across ages. About the study: The template switching approach captured approximately one barcoded beta molecule for every two T cells.

Study-wide results and limits: Unsorted PBMCs prevented conclusive naive versus antigen-experienced comparison. Older age coincided with a roughly linear decline in TCR beta diversity per million T cells. Whereas aged donors had fewer naive CD4+ cells, long-lived donors had more of them and higher diversity.

V shed 4 bases, J shed 5 bases, and the junction held 9 bases outside the gene matches. The V gene's germline CDR1 is SGDLS and CDR2 YYNGEE. The CDR3 totals 15 residues. Remarks on this clonotype: Its cognate antigen is unknown.

The use of a sample-barcoded 5' primer and a J-beta primer mix characterized a second PCR of roughly 6 to 11 cycles. MiXCR, applied by TCRdb to the 5' RACE reads, yields one record per CDR3 protein. The sample lists 1.5 million to 2 million distinct CDR3 sequences, roughly a third occurring once. The receptor comes from a woman younger than 45 in good health. The sequencing sample was made of blood. This chain joins TRBV9 and TRBJ2-3; 8 bases map to TRBD2. The CDR3 region has the DNA TGTGCCAGCAGCCCAGGGACTAGAAAAGTAGATACGCAGTATTTT. Encoded protein: CASSPGTRKVDTQYF.